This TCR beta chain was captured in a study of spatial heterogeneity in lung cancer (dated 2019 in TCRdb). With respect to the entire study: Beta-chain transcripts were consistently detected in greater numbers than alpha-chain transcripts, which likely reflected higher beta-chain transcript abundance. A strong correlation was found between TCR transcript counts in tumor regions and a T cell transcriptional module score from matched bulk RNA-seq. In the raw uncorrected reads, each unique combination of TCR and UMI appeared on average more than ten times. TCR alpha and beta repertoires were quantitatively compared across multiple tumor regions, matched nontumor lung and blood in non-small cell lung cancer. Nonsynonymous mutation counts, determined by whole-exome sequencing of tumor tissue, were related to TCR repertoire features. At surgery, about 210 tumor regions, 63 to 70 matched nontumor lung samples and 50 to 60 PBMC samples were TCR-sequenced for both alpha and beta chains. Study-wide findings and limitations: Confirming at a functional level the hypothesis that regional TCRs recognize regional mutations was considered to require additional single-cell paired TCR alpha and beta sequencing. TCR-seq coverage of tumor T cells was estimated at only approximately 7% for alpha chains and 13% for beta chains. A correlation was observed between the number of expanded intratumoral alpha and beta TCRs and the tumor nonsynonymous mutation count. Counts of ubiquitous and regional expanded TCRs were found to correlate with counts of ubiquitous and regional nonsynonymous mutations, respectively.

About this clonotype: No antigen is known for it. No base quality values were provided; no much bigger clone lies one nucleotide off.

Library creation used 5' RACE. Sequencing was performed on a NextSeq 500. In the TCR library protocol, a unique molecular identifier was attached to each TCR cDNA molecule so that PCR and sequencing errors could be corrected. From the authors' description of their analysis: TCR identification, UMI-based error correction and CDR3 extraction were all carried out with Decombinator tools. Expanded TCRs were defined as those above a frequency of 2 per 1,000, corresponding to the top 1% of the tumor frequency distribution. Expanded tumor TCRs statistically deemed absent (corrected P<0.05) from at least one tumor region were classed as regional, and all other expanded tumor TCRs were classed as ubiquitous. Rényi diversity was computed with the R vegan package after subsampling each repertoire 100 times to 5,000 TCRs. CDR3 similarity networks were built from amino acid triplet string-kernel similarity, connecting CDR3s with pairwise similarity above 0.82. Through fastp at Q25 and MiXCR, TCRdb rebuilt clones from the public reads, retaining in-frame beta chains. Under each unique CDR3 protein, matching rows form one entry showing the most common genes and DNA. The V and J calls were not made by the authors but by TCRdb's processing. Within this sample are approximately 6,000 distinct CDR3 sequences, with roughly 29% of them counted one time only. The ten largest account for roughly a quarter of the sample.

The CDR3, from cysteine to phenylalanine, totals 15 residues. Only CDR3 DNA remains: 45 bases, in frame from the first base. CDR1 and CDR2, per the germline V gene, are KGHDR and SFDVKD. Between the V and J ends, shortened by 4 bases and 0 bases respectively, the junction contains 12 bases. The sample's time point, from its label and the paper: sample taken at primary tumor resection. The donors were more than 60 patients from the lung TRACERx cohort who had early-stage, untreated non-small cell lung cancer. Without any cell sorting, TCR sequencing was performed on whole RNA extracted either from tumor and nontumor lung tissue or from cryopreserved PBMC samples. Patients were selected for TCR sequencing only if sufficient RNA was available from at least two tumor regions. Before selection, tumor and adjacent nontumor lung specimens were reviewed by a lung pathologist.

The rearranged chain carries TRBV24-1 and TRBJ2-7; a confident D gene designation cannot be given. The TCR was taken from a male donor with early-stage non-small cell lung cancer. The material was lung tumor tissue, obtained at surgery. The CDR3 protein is CATSEGGALSYEQYF. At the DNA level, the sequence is TGTGCCACCAGTGAGGGTGGAGCCCTCTCCTACGAGCAGTACTTC.